This T cell receptor beta chain was sequenced during a study of shared clonotypes between healthy human individuals (dated by TCRdb to about 2020). In terms of the full investigation: The cohort comprised a couple of women and three men aged 18 to 49 years. For each donor, CD4 naive and CD4 memory were each run on three plates, CD8 naive on two plates, and CD8 memory on one plate. The study deeply sequenced blood TCR repertoires of five healthy adults to estimate repertoire size and the extent of clonotype sharing between individuals. Libraries were prepared and TCR repertoires were sequenced by different laboratories using diverse techniques, in order to increase sequencing depth and limit assay-specific biases. Between about 0.94 and 8.9 billion PBMCs per donor were obtained by leukapheresis. What the study reported, not specific to this receptor: Compared with non-shared clonotypes, clonotypes shared by all four sorted-subset donors had higher generation probabilities. When a handful of donors were compared, the shared fraction of clonotypes was about 5% for naive CD4, more than 3% for naive CD8, 2.3% for memory CD4, and roughly 0.43% for memory CD8. Pairwise subsampling led to the expectation that sequencing depth would affect the degree of clonotype sharing among donors. Because the study included only a small number of donors, the genetic and exposure-history diversity represented was limited. Even with the large sequencing depth, rarefaction of the sorted-subset datasets indicated that sequencing was incomplete. Sampling was limited to blood, and TCR repertoires in tissue likely differ from TCR repertoires in blood. Naive subsets generally had larger estimated clonotype richness than memory subsets did.

The germline V gene specifies SNHLY as CDR1 and FYNNEI as CDR2. Inclusive of the bounding cysteine and phenylalanine, the CDR3 is 14 residues long. The DNA shown is the 42-base CDR3, in frame from base 1. The junction carries 9 bases between V and J, which are trimmed by 3 bases and 0 bases respectively. TCR CDR3 regions were amplified from genomic DNA by multiplex PCR using the deep immunoSEQ assay. Genomic DNA extracted from each cell subset was distributed evenly over all wells of several immunoSEQ 96-well plates, and each plate served as one replicate. For sorted subsets, about 0.2 ug genomic DNA, equal to 30,000 or so T cell genomes, was loaded into each replicate PCR. Purified libraries were measured with a Qubit 3.0 fluorometer, size-checked on a Bioanalyzer 2100, and measured again with the KAPA Library Quantification kit. Every immunoSEQ 96-well plate was sequenced on a separate single-read 150-cycle Illumina NextSeq 550 flow cell. The paper's processing steps were these. Because the immunoSEQ output included only junctional sequences and no quality scores, the filtering could not be the same as the filtering used for full-length reads. Sequences were annotated with PyIR, a Python wrapper for IgBLAST v1.9, using IMGT germline references to assign V/J genes and CDR3. Reads with weak V/J assignments (E-value above 1e-6), missing CDR3, stop codons, out-of-frame junctions, or ambiguous translated residues were removed. A V3J clonotype was defined by an identical inferred V gene, J gene, and CDR3 amino acid sequence. Percentage overlap between repertoires was computed as shared unique clonotypes divided by the size of the smaller repertoire. Richness of each repertoire was evaluated using RTK rarefaction, the Chao1 estimator, and Recon v2.1 estimates of unobserved clonotypes. Generation probabilities were computed with OLGA for all TCRbeta clonotypes obtained by the gDNA method from four donors. Imported from immuneACCESS, the table was reduced by TCRdb to in-frame sequences with V and J called. These copies leave out some clones; in studies compared against another copy, an unresolved V gene accounts for under half, and the cause of the remainder is not known. For V, J and clone size, that table is used; D and trimming come from the DNA. This sample gives fewer than 3 million clones in total; 92% of them show up just once. The ten largest clonotypes hold 0.37% of the sample.

This clone was seen a handful of times. The antigen it recognizes is unknown. There are no base qualities to consult, and no much larger clone falls within one base. Other DNA sequences in the sample encode the same CDR3. Donors were healthy HIV-negative adults with no recently reported acute infections or vaccinations. Every donor was a Caucasian adult residing in Nashville, Tennessee, USA. Magnetic negative selection was used to enrich CD4+ T cells, after which naive cells were positively selected on CD45RA and the negative fraction became the memory subset. After blood collection by leukapheresis, PBMCs were isolated using Ficoll-Histopaque density gradient centrifugation and then cryopreserved in the vapor phase of liquid nitrogen. Analytical flow cytometry was used to check the purity and quantity of every magnetically sorted T cell population. Genomic DNA was isolated from every sorted fraction and measured by UV absorbance on a Nanodrop 2000c.

This TCR was recovered from a man between 18 and 35 years old in good health. Some clones in this sample may be carry-over from other donors' samples. Sample: naive CD4+ T cells from PBMCs. In the paper's terms, the cell subset or site label means: CD45RA+ positively selected. The rearranged segments are TRBV2 and TRBJ2-7, with a weak D call of TRBD1 (6 bases match). For the CDR3, the sequence is CASSDQGSSYEQYF. The bases are TGTGCCAGCAGTGACCAGGGGAGCTCCTACGAGCAGTACTTC.